Presented here are 4 T cell receptor beta chains from one specimen sequenced in a study of monozygotic twins with inflammatory bowel disease. TCRdb reworked the 5' RACE reads into one entry per CDR3 protein, no DNA. This table holds approximately 400,000 distinct CDR3 sequences. Sequences were obtained from blood. All receptors derive from a human donor with ulcerative colitis or Crohn's disease, or a healthy co-twin of an affected twin (not recorded which).

This CDR3 is CASRSEAGNIYEQYF. The V and J genes are TRBV28 and TRBJ2-7; TCRdb designates TRBD2, a call that cannot be tested without DNA. The CDR3 totals 15 residues. Germline V gene lookup returns CDR1 MDHEN and CDR2 SYDVKM.

This chain connects TRBV10-2 to TRBJ2-7; TCRdb returns TRBD2, unconfirmable since there is no DNA. The CDR3 loop spans 12 amino acids. Germline V gene sequence: CDR1 WSHSY, CDR2 SAAADI. The CDR3 reads CASSEWEYEQYF.

CDR3 amino acids: CASSLRAGGQPQHF. The chain carries TRBV12-3 or TRBV12-4 and TRBJ1-5; TCRdb selects TRBD1, and the lack of DNA leaves this call unchecked. This CDR3 region has 14 residues.

The chain uses TRBV6-1 and TRBJ2-5; TCRdb returns TRBD2, unconfirmable since there is no DNA. CDR1 and CDR2 (germline): MNHNS, SASEGT. This CDR3 comprises 14 residues. The CDR3 protein is CASIPLAVLSTQYF.